What follows are 14 T cell receptor beta chains derived from one specimen sequenced in a study of graft-versus-host responses after intestinal transplantation. Co-plated with about 200,000 CFSE-labeled responder cells were about 200,000 irradiated, violet-dye-labeled stimulator cells. Sequencing used immunoSEQ multiplex PCR; TCRdb keeps in-frame clones, though not all of them. The sample has tens of thousands of clones, about 33% seen once. Sequenced material: alloreactive CD8+ T cells from a mixed lymphocyte reaction culture, taken before intestinal transplant. Subset indicated: CFSE-low proliferating T cells sorted from approximately 6-day pre-transplant mixed lymphocyte reaction (GvH or HvG direction). Receptors were obtained from a human patient who received an intestinal transplant.

This rearrangement joins TRBV7-3 to TRBJ2-1; 7 positions match TRBD2. Trimming at V came to 2 bases and at J to 0 bases, leaving 4 bases not matched to a gene. This CDR3 has 16 amino acids. In germline, CDR1 is SGHTA, CDR2 FQGTGA. The CDR3, as DNA: TGTGCCAGCAGCTTAGCTCCGGGAGGCTCCTACAATGAGCAGTTCTTC. It encodes CASSLAPGGSYNEQFF.

The rearrangement joins TRBV5-1 to TRBJ2-2, with D perhaps TRBD2 (6 bases). CDR3 length equals 15 residues. The germline V gene has CDR1 SGHRS and CDR2 YFSETQ. Trimming removed 4 bases at V and 1 base at J, with 11 bases between. The CDR3, as DNA: TGCGCCAGCAGCCCCATGCGGGAGAACACCGGGGAGCTGTTTTTT. Its protein product is CASSPMRENTGELFF.

By frequency in the sample, this clone is medium-sized (0.01 to 0.1%). This chain uses TRBV7-2 with TRBJ1-1; weak D call: TRBD1 (5 bases). Germline CDR1 SGHTA, CDR2 FQGNSA. Trimming removed 5 bases from V and 6 bases from J, with 16 bases in between. This CDR3 contains 14 residues. CDR3 DNA sequence: TGTGCCAGCAGCACTAGTGAGGGGTGGGCTGAAGCTTTCTTT. Translating gives CASSTSEGWAEAFF. Full variable domain (missing parts from reference TRBV7-2 and TRBJ1-1): GAGVSQSPSNKVTEKGKDVELRCDPISGHTALYWYRQSLGQGLEFLIYFQGNSAPDKSGLPSDRFSAERTGGSVSTLTIQRTQQEDSAVYLCASSTSEGWAEAFFGQGTRLTVV.

Judged by abundance, this clone is medium-sized (0.01 to 0.1%). The chain combines TRBV6-6 with TRBJ2-3; D remains ambiguous. The V and J ends lost 4 bases and 6 bases respectively, with 20 bases between them. CDR3 length equals 16 residues. Germline values: CDR1 MNHNY, CDR2 SVGAGI (reference sequence). CDR3 sequence (DNA): TGTGCCAGCAGTTTTACGCGAAAGGCGGACCCTGATACGCAGTATTTT. Amino acids: CASSFTRKADPDTQYF.

As regards this clone: This same CDR3 is encoded by further DNA sequences in the sample. This rearrangement joins TRBV27 to TRBJ2-7; D gene unclear. V was trimmed by 0 bases and J by 3 bases, leaving 12 bases between them. Per germline, CDR1 MNHEY and CDR2 SMNVEV (reference sequence). This CDR3 is built from 15 residues. The CDR3 loop reads CASSLSNPSFYEQYF. CDR3 DNA: TGTGCCAGCAGTTTATCGAACCCATCCTTCTACGAGCAGTACTTC.

In its sample, this clone ranks as medium-sized. This chain joins TRBV4-1 and TRBJ1-3; the D is unclear. The germline gives CDR1 MGHRA, CDR2 YSYEKL. The CDR3 loop spans 17 amino acids. V gave up 1 base and J gave up 0 bases, with 13 bases separating them. The CDR3 bases are TGCGCCAGCAGCCAAGTCGTGGCCGTACACTCTGGAAACACCATATATTTT. Translating it yields CASSQVVAVHSGNTIYF.

The V call is TRBV7-9, the J call TRBJ1-2; D uncertain. The CDR3 totals 17 residues. Trimming took 3 bases from V and 1 from J, leaving 18 bases between them. Germline V gene data show CDR1 as SEHNR and CDR2 as FQNEAQ (reference sequence). CDR3 coding DNA: TGTGCCAGCAGCTTTTCTCCGGAACCCGACGGTAACTATGGCTACACCTTC. It specifies CASSFSPEPDGNYGYTF.

The chain couples TRBV7-6 to TRBJ2-1; 8 bases match TRBD2. Germline CDR1 is SGHVS and CDR2 is FNYEAQ. V was pared by 5 bases and J by 4 bases, with 7 bases of the junction left unmatched. The CDR3 loop spans 15 amino acids. CDR3 amino acids: CASSPPGLGYNEQFF. CDR3 DNA: TGTGCCAGCAGCCCCCCGGGACTAGGGTACAATGAGCAGTTCTTC.

This clone was counted only a few times. The chain joins TRBV6-6 to TRBJ2-3; D remains ambiguous. Germline lookup yields CDR1 MNHNY and CDR2 SVGAGI (reference sequence). V was pared by 0 bases and J by 6 bases, with 10 bases between. CDR3 size: 14 residues. CDR3 sequence reads: CASSYSQFTDTQYF. The CDR3 DNA reads TGTGCCAGCAGTTACTCCCAGTTTACGGATACGCAGTATTTT.

This clone came up a few times. The CDR3 sequence: CASSPPPGSYEQYF. CDR3 nucleotides: TGTGCCAGCAGCCCGCCCCCTGGGTCCTACGAGCAGTACTTC. The genes are TRBV28 and TRBJ2-7; D gene ambiguous. Germline CDR1 and CDR2: MDHEN and SYDVKM. The CDR3 is made up of 14 amino acids. V dropped 6 bases and J dropped 1 base, with 13 bases sitting between them.

This clone has only a few counts. The V and J genes are TRBV5-5 and TRBJ2-1; maybe TRBD2 (7 bases). This CDR3 region has 14 residues. Germline CDR1 and CDR2: SGHKS and YYEKEE (reference sequence). V was cut by 4 bases and J by 9 bases, with 17 bases left in between. The CDR3: CASSPVGGAGEQFF. The CDR3 DNA reads as TGTGCCAGCAGCCCGGTGGGGGGGGCGGGTGAGCAGTTCTTC.

This clone has a handful of counts. The chain joins TRBV30 to TRBJ2-7; D is undetermined. In germline, CDR1 is GTSNPN, CDR2 SVGIG (reference sequence). The CDR3 length is 17 residues. The ends were cut back, 0 bases at V and 0 bases at J, with 18 bases in the middle. The CDR3 coding sequence is TGTGCCTGGAGTGTAGGGATGACGGTCCCAAGCTCCTACGAGCAGTACTTC. It yields the protein CAWSVGMTVPSSYEQYF.

This clone has a handful of counts. This chain links TRBV11-2 with TRBJ2-7; TRBD1 might be the D (6 bases). V lost 5 bases, J lost 5 bases, and 19 bases lay in between. This CDR3 region has 15 residues. Looked up from germline, CDR1 is SGHAT and CDR2 is FQNNGV. CDR3 loop: CASSLLTGPSHEQYF. In DNA, the CDR3 is TGTGCCAGCAGCCTTCTGACAGGACCTTCGCACGAGCAGTACTTC.

This chain uses TRBV27 with TRBJ2-5; 7 bases match TRBD2. Trimming at V came to 6 bases and at J to 10 bases, leaving 8 bases not matched to a gene. Germline CDR1 and CDR2: MNHEY and SMNVEV (reference sequence). This CDR3 comprises 12 residues. CDR3 sequence: CASRRAGEHQYF. As DNA, the CDR3 is TGTGCCAGCAGAAGGGCGGGAGAACACCAGTACTTC.